This is a list of T cell receptor beta chains from one sample in a study of shared clonotypes between healthy human individuals. Assay used: immunoSEQ multiplex PCR; TCRdb lists only in-frame clones, some missing. The sample shows over a million clones, approximately 70% of them seen only once. Sequencing input: memory CD4+ T cells sorted from blood. The source of these receptors is a man aged 18 to 30 in good health. CDR3s include the opening cysteine and the closing phenylalanine or tryptophan. The order of the fields is J gene, clone size, V gene, D gene, CDR3 DNA, CDR3 protein. A D gene is named only where the DNA matches it firmly. Clone size is given for some rows only: seen once, a few or many times, or a class if the clone is expanded.

>TRBJ2-3|.|TRBV4-1|TRBD2
TGCGCCAGCAGCCAACTAGCGGTCACCTACACAGATACGCAGTATTTT
CASSQLAVTYTDTQYF
>TRBJ2-7|.|TRBV2|TRBD2
TGTGTCAGCAGTGAAGGGAGGGCCTTAGGCACGTACGAGCAGTACTTC
CVSSEGRALGTYEQYF
>TRBJ1-1|few|TRBV11-3|.
TGTGCCAGCAGCCGAGGACACACTGAAGCTTTCTTT
CASSRGHTEAFF
>TRBJ1-2|few|TRBV9|.
TGTGCCAGCAGCTTACTAGGGTCAGTGGGGTCATCGTTCTATGGCTACACCTTC
CASSLLGSVGSSFYGYTF
>TRBJ2-6|.|TRBV9|.
TGTGCCAGCAGCTCCGGACCCGGGGCCAACGTCCTGACTTTC
CASSSGPGANVLTF
>TRBJ1-1|few|TRBV5-4|.
TGTGCCAGCCGTGGCGTCTCCGCCACTGAAGCTTTCTTT
CASRGVSATEAFF
>TRBJ2-3|once|TRBV28|.
TGTGCCAGCAGTCCTACCGCAGGGAGCTACACAGATACGCAGTATTTT
CASSPTAGSYTDTQYF
>TRBJ2-3|few|TRBV10-1|.
TGCGCCAGCAGTAATCAGGGTCCAGATACGCAGTATTTT
CASSNQGPDTQYF
>TRBJ2-6|.|TRBV6-6|TRBD1
TGTGCCGGATCCAGGGGGTGGCAATCTGGGGCCAACGTCCTGACTTTC
CAGSRGWQSGANVLTF
>TRBJ2-1|.|TRBV9|.
TGTGCCAGCAGCGGGCTATACAATGAGCAGTTCTTC
CASSGLYNEQFF
>TRBJ1-2|.|TRBV19|TRBD1
TGTGCCAGTAGTCCCGGCGGGGGGACAGGCGATGGCTACACCTTC
CASSPGGGTGDGYTF
>TRBJ2-7|.|TRBV2|TRBD2
TGTGCCAGCAGTGAAGCTAGAGCGGGAGGTATCCACGAGCAGTACTTC
CASSEARAGGIHEQYF
>TRBJ2-7|.|TRBV11-2|.
TGTGCCAGCACCACAAAAACGGGGGGCCCCTACGAGCAGTACTTC
CASTTKTGGPYEQYF
>TRBJ2-7|.|TRBV5-1|.
TGCGCCAGCAGCTTGGCCTTGGACCCCTACGAGCAGTACTTC
CASSLALDPYEQYF
>TRBJ2-5|few|TRBV7-9|TRBD1
TGTGCCAGCAGCTTAGGACAGGGGATGGGAGAGACCCAGTACTTC
CASSLGQGMGETQYF
>TRBJ2-7|.|TRBV27|.
TGTGCCAGCCGAAAGCAAGGCCCCTACGAGCAGTACTTC
CASRKQGPYEQYF
>TRBJ2-7|few|TRBV10-1|.
TGCGCCAGACCTATCAGGCCATCCTACGAGCAGTACTTC
CARPIRPSYEQYF
>TRBJ1-1|.|TRBV11-3|.
TGTGCCAGCAGCACCCACACGAACACTGAAGCTTTCTTT
CASSTHTNTEAFF
>TRBJ2-5|.|TRBV19|.
TGTGCCAGTAGTATTTCTGGTTTGGGGTCCCAAGAGACCCAGTACTTC
CASSISGLGSQETQYF
>TRBJ2-3|.|TRBV6-1|.
TGTGCCAGCACCTTGACAGCCACCAGGGCGGATACGCAGTATTTT
CASTLTATRADTQYF
>TRBJ2-4|.|TRBV5-1|TRBD2
TGCGCCAGCAGCTTGGCCCCGGGACTAGCCTCAAACATTCAGTACTTC
CASSLAPGLASNIQYF
>TRBJ2-7|.|TRBV4-1|TRBD1
TGCGCCAGCAGCCAGACAGGGACCACCTACGAGCAGTACTTC
CASSQTGTTYEQYF
>TRBJ1-5|.|TRBV18|TRBD1
TGTGCCAGCTCACGAAACCGGGACAGCAACTATCAGCCCCAGCATTTT
CASSRNRDSNYQPQHF
>TRBJ1-2|once|TRBV6-6|.
TGTGCCAGCAGTTACTCTCAGGCTAACTATGGCTACACCTTC
CASSYSQANYGYTF
>TRBJ1-1|.|TRBV6-5|.
TGTGCCAGCAGTCCAACCGGGGGGAACACTGAAGCTTTCTTT
CASSPTGGNTEAFF
>TRBJ2-3|.|TRBV14|.
TGTGCCAGCAGCCAAGGCCCCAGCACAGATACGCAGTATTTT
CASSQGPSTDTQYF
>TRBJ2-7|once|TRBV6-6|.
TGTGCCAGCAGTTACTCAGGGGGGAGGGCCTACGAGCAGTACTTC
CASSYSGGRAYEQYF
>TRBJ2-7|.|TRBV4-3|.
TGCGCCAGCAGCCGAGAGATATCTAGCGAGCAGTACTTC
CASSREISSEQYF